The subject of this entry is one TCR beta chain. TCRdb analysed the 5' RACE reads with MiXCR anew, one entry per CDR3 protein. The sample has 88,000 or so distinct CDR3 sequences, about 15% seen once. These data originate in a study of early T cells in non-severe SARS-CoV-2 infection. The V and J ends lost 3 bases and 8 bases respectively, with 13 bases between them. The CDR3 sequence is 13 residues long. Germline CDR1 is MDHEN and CDR2 is SYDVKM. Sequencing input: whole blood. This chain joins TRBV28 and TRBJ1-1, with a tentative D call TRBD1 (5 bases). The TCR comes from an adult who was a healthcare worker with PCR-confirmed SARS-CoV-2 infection or an uninfected control (not recorded which). The CDR3: CASSLWARAEAFF. In nucleotides, the CDR3 is TGTGCCAGCAGTTTGTGGGCCAGGGCAGAAGCTTTCTTT.